This T cell receptor beta chain emerged from a study of T cells expressing NK-cell markers. Study overall: It was from sorted CD3+CD56+NKG2C+, CD3+CD56+NKG2C- and CD3+CD56-NKG2C+ T cells that TCR beta repertoires came. One of eight sequenced donors was HCMV-seronegative; the other seven were seropositive. Whole-study findings and limits: Researchers report these clonotypes also headed the CD3+CD56-NKG2C+ fraction in a few donors.

TCRdb reprocessed the 5' RACE reads, keeping one entry per CDR3 protein, no DNA. The specimen's table records 400,000 to 500,000 distinct CDR3 sequences. Note on this clonotype: The target antigen is unknown.

This TCR came from a woman between 18 and 69 years old in good health. The sequenced material came from blood T cells: a sorted CD56 or NKG2C T cell subset, CD4+ or CD8+ T cells, or bulk PBMC T cells (not recorded which).

CDR3 sequence: CASSEIQGTVPQETQYF. This chain uses TRBV6-1 with TRBJ2-5; there is no DNA to check the TCRdb D call of TRBD1. The CDR3 runs 17 residues. Germline V lookup: CDR1 MNHNS, CDR2 SASEGT.